The rows below give T cell receptor beta chains drawn from one sample of a study of cytomegalovirus exposure and HLA in healthy donors. Measured with immunoSEQ multiplex PCR; TCRdb has only the in-frame clones, and not every one. The data contain about 330,000 clones, just over 85% of them singletons. Sequencing was done on a sample of PBMCs. Source of these receptors: a young woman in good health and CMV-seronegative. Both conserved end residues are part of each CDR3. A D gene is named only where the DNA matches it firmly. Expanded clones get a size class; other rows say once, few or many, or leave the size out.

>TRBD1|TRBJ1-4|TRBV27|NA
CASRTGTGGRVEKLFF
TGTGCCAGCAGAACCGGGACAGGGGGCCGGGTTGAAAAACTGTTTTTT
>NA|TRBJ2-2|TRBV6-6|once
CASSNGQNTGELFF
TGTGCCAGCAGTAACGGACAGAACACCGGGGAGCTGTTTTTT
>TRBD2|TRBJ2-5|TRBV30|NA
CAWRKLAVRVSQYF
TGTGCCTGGAGGAAACTAGCGGTGCGTGTGAGCCAGTACTTC
>NA|TRBJ2-1|TRBV4-3|NA
CASSQDSSYNEQFF
TGCGCCAGCAGCCAAGACTCCTCCTACAATGAGCAGTTCTTC
>TRBD2|TRBJ2-5|TRBV29-1|NA
CSVRGRLQETQYF
TGCAGCGTTCGCGGGAGACTCCAAGAGACCCAGTACTTC
>NA|TRBJ2-7|TRBV5-6|NA
CASSFGLSDEQYF
TGTGCCAGCAGCTTCGGGTTGTCAGACGAGCAGTACTTC
>TRBD2|TRBJ2-3|TRBV5-1|NA
CASSSAGVPDTQYF
TGCGCCAGCAGCTCAGCGGGAGTCCCAGATACGCAGTATTTT
>NA|TRBJ2-5|TRBV6-5|NA
CASRTGLGGETQYF
TGTGCCAGCAGAACGGGACTCGGCGGGGAGACCCAGTACTTC
>TRBD1|TRBJ1-1|TRBV7-2|NA
CAGIQGAEAFF
TGTGCCGGGATCCAGGGGGCTGAAGCTTTCTTT
>TRBD2|TRBJ2-5|TRBV5-4|once
CATLSGNSQETQYF
TGTGCCACCCTCAGCGGGAACAGCCAAGAGACCCAGTACTTC
>NA|TRBJ1-2|TRBV14|NA
CASSQVYSYGYTF
TGTGCCAGCAGCCAAGTATATTCCTATGGCTACACCTTC
>NA|TRBJ2-1|TRBV4-1|NA
CASSQIRGGINEQFF
TGCGCCAGCAGCCAAATTCGGGGCGGGATCAATGAGCAGTTCTTC
>TRBD1|TRBJ1-5|TRBV2|NA
CASSSSGTGFSGGQPQHF
TGTGCCAGCAGTTCTTCCGGGACAGGGTTTTCCGGCGGTCAGCCCCAGCATTTT
>TRBD2|TRBJ2-1|TRBV4-2|NA
CASSPGGAPNEQFF
TGTGCCAGCAGCCCGGGGGGGGCACCCAATGAGCAGTTCTTC
>NA|TRBJ2-5|TRBV4-2|NA
CASSQVVGEETQYF
TGTGCCAGCAGCCAAGTGGTCGGGGAAGAGACCCAGTACTTC
>NA|TRBJ2-7|TRBV10-3|NA
CAISESAGYEQYF
TGTGCCATCAGTGAGTCTGCCGGGTACGAGCAGTACTTC
>TRBD1|TRBJ1-2|TRBV4-3|few
CASSQGGQSNYGYTF
TGCGCCAGCAGCCAGGGGGGACAGTCTAACTATGGCTACACCTTC
>TRBD1|TRBJ2-5|TRBV7-2|NA
CASSSRTGKETQYF
TGTGCCAGCAGCTCTAGGACAGGGAAGGAGACCCAGTACTTC
>NA|TRBJ2-3|TRBV7-3|NA
CASSHGSPSTDTQYF
TGTGCCAGCAGCCACGGGAGTCCTAGCACAGATACGCAGTATTTT
>NA|TRBJ1-2|TRBV10-3|NA
CAISESPLTGSDYGYTF
TGTGCCATCAGTGAGTCCCCCCTGACGGGTTCAGACTATGGCTACACCTTC
>NA|TRBJ1-4|TRBV28|NA
CASFGGHEKLFF
TGTGCCAGTTTCGGGGGGCATGAAAAACTGTTTTTT
>TRBD1|TRBJ2-7|TRBV4-1|few
CASSQYWGQGVYEQYF
TGCGCCAGCAGCCAATATTGGGGACAGGGGGTGTACGAGCAGTACTTC
>NA|TRBJ2-5|TRBV7-2|NA
CASSPPSLPQETQYF
TGTGCCAGCAGCCCTCCCTCCCTTCCTCAAGAGACCCAGTACTTC
>TRBD2|TRBJ2-7|TRBV6-5|NA
CASSRSPSGGYEQYF
TGTGCCAGCAGTCGGTCCCCTAGCGGGGGATACGAGCAGTACTTC
>TRBD1|TRBJ2-1|TRBV9|NA
CASSAGTGLYNEQFF
TGTGCCAGCAGCGCCGGGACAGGACTTTACAATGAGCAGTTCTTC
>NA|TRBJ2-4|TRBV27|NA
CASGTLAKNIQYF
TGTGCCAGCGGGACTTTAGCCAAAAACATTCAGTACTTC
>NA|TRBJ2-7|TRBV29-1|NA
CSGGRRGGEQYF
TGCAGCGGGGGGCGGCGAGGAGGCGAGCAGTACTTC
>TRBD1|TRBJ1-2|TRBV5-1|NA
CASSSGQGNGYTF
TGCGCCAGCAGCTCGGGACAGGGTAATGGCTACACCTTC
>NA|TRBJ1-5|TRBV9|once
CASSVGWVEGGIVFCNQPQHF
TGTGCCAGCAGCGTAGGGTGGGTGGAGGGAGGGATCGTGTTTTGCAATCAGCCCCAGCATTTT
>TRBD1|TRBJ2-2|TRBV7-2|NA
CASSLVQGAGELFF
TGTGCCAGCAGCTTAGTACAGGGGGCCGGGGAGCTGTTTTTT
>TRBD1|TRBJ1-4|TRBV19|NA
CASSSDRVGLFF
TGTGCCAGTAGCTCCGACAGGGTTGGACTGTTTTTT
>TRBD2|TRBJ2-3|TRBV2|NA
CASGRLAGGTDTQYF
TGTGCCAGCGGAAGACTAGCGGGAGGCACAGATACGCAGTATTTT
>NA|TRBJ2-1|TRBV4-2|NA
CASSREASSYNEQFF
TGTGCCAGCAGCCGAGAAGCGAGCTCCTACAATGAGCAGTTCTTC
>TRBD2|TRBJ2-7|TRBV11-2|NA
CASSFRAGGLYEQYF
TGTGCCAGCAGCTTTCGGGCGGGAGGTCTATACGAGCAGTACTTC
>TRBD1|TRBJ2-2|TRBV9|NA
CASRGQGVNTGELFF
TGTGCCAGCAGGGGACAGGGGGTGAACACCGGGGAGCTGTTTTTT
>TRBD2|TRBJ2-5|TRBV7-2|NA
CASSWGLGQETQYF
TGTGCCAGCAGCTGGGGACTAGGTCAAGAGACCCAGTACTTC
>TRBD2|TRBJ2-3|TRBV27|once
CASSTSSGSGTDTQYF
TGTGCCAGCAGTACCTCTAGCGGGTCAGGCACAGATACGCAGTATTTT
>NA|TRBJ2-3|TRBV9|once
CASSVVGRSSTDTQYF
TGTGCCAGCAGCGTAGTTGGCCGATCTAGCACAGATACGCAGTATTTT
>NA|TRBJ1-2|TRBV6-1|few
CASRPHRNRAGGYTF
TGTGCCAGCAGGCCCCACCGTAACAGGGCTGGTGGCTACACCTTC
>TRBD2|TRBJ2-3|TRBV4-2|once
CASSPLAGSTDTQYF
TGTGCCAGCAGCCCACTAGCGGGAAGCACAGATACGCAGTATTTT
>TRBD2|TRBJ2-7|TRBV27|NA
CASSYSGRPAYEQYF
TGTGCCAGCAGCTATAGCGGGAGGCCGGCCTACGAGCAGTACTTC
>NA|TRBJ1-3|TRBV4-3|once
CASSPRNLDSLSGNTIYF
TGCGCCAGCAGCCCCCGAAACCTAGACAGCCTCTCTGGAAACACCATATATTTT
>NA|TRBJ1-1|TRBV5-6|NA
CASTPLLGANTEAFF
TGTGCCAGCACTCCACTACTCGGAGCGAACACTGAAGCTTTCTTT
>TRBD2|TRBJ2-1|TRBV7-3|NA
CASSLTALAGGNNEQFF
TGTGCCAGCAGCTTAACGGCCCTAGCGGGAGGTAACAATGAGCAGTTCTTC
>NA|TRBJ1-4|TRBV9|once
CASSGRDPNEKLFF
TGTGCCAGCAGCGGCAGGGATCCTAATGAAAAACTGTTTTTT
>TRBD2|TRBJ2-2|TRBV7-9|NA
CASSPGLANTGELFF
TGTGCCAGCAGCCCTGGACTAGCGAACACCGGGGAGCTGTTTTTT
>NA|TRBJ2-7|TRBV5-1|few
CASSLAGGIQPLPEQYF
TGCGCCAGCAGCTTGGCAGGGGGGATCCAACCCCTCCCCGAGCAGTACTTC
>NA|TRBJ2-7|TRBV4-1|NA
CASSQGAVPGGVYEQYF
TGCGCCAGCAGCCAGGGTGCTGTCCCCGGGGGAGTCTACGAGCAGTACTTC
>NA|TRBJ1-5|TRBV7-8|NA
CASSQGPTFPQHF
TGTGCCAGCAGCCAGGGGCCCACCTTTCCCCAGCATTTT
>NA|TRBJ2-7|TRBV6-1|NA
CAFGSSYEQYF
TGTGCCTTTGGCAGCTCCTACGAGCAGTACTTC
>NA|TRBJ2-7|TRBV6-6|NA
CASSYSQGSYEQYF
TGTGCCAGCAGTTACTCACAGGGCTCCTACGAGCAGTACTTC
>NA|TRBJ2-7|TRBV19|NA
CAINRVTYGEQYF
TGTGCCATCAACAGGGTTACCTATGGCGAGCAGTACTTC
>NA|TRBJ1-1|TRBV19|few
CASKTRDNKLNTEAFF
TGTGCCAGTAAAACCCGGGACAATAAGTTGAACACTGAAGCTTTCTTT
>NA|TRBJ1-2|TRBV30|NA
CAWSPGVANYGYTF
TGTGCCTGGAGTCCGGGGGTGGCTAACTATGGCTACACCTTC